One sample yielded the 11 T cell receptor beta chains listed below, sequenced in a study of blood T cell repertoires in COVID-19. The data were produced by immunoSEQ multiplex PCR, yet TCRdb's version contains in-frame clones alone and is incomplete. The sample consists of hundreds of thousands of clones, about four fifths of them appearing once. Sequenced: peripheral blood. The receptors shown here come from an elderly man with acute or convalescent COVID-19.

The chain links TRBV30 to TRBJ1-4; D is unresolved. CDR1 is GTSNPN, CDR2 SVGIG, per germline (reference sequence). V lost 3 bases, J lost 5 bases, and 16 bases lay in between. The CDR3 has 15 residues. Here the CDR3 reads CAWRAPGVKNEKLFF. The CDR3 DNA sequence: TGTGCCTGGAGGGCCCCCGGGGTGAAAAATGAAAAACTGTTTTTT.

This clone came up once. The chain joins TRBV30 to TRBJ2-7; perhaps TRBD2 as D (6 bases). Trimming shortened V by 6 bases and J by 2 bases, and 20 bases separated the two germline ends. The CDR3 is 15 residues long. The germline CDR1 and CDR2 sequences are GTSNPN and SVGIG (reference sequence). CDR3 in amino acids: CACRYPGTDPYEQYF. The CDR3 region has the DNA TGTGCCTGCCGTTACCCCGGGACTGATCCCTACGAGCAGTACTTC.

The genes are TRBV7-8 and TRBJ1-2; TRBD1 agrees at 7 bases. This CDR3 is 15 amino acids long. V trimming: 1 base; J trimming: 4 bases; junction bases outside the gene matches: 6. CDR1 is SGHVS and CDR2 is FQNEAQ in the germline V gene. This CDR3 reads CASSLVGTVLYGYTF. CDR3 DNA sequence: TGTGCCAGCAGCTTAGTTGGGACAGTACTCTATGGCTACACCTTC.

The rearrangement joins TRBV27 to TRBJ2-7, with 8 bases identical to TRBD1. The V gene's germline CDR1 is MNHEY and CDR2 SMNVEV (reference sequence). J lost 5 bases, V lost 4 bases, and 10 bases had no gene match. The length of the CDR3 is 15 residues. The CDR3 region is CASSYLGQGANEQYF. The CDR3 region has the DNA TGTGCCAGCAGTTATTTAGGGCAGGGGGCGAACGAGCAGTACTTC.

The chain carries TRBV27 and TRBJ1-3; D call uncertain. Germline CDR1 and CDR2: MNHEY and SMNVEV (reference sequence). There are 17 residues in the CDR3. Trimming took off 0 bases at V and 0 bases at J, with 12 bases between the two ends. The CDR3 reads CASSLSGLGPSGNTIYF. The CDR3, as DNA: TGTGCCAGCAGTTTATCCGGACTTGGGCCCTCTGGAAACACCATATATTTT.

The DNA for the CDR3 is TGTGCCAGCAGCCGACAGGGGGGTAGCAATCAGCCCCAGCATTTT. Its translation: CASSRQGGSNQPQHF. The rearrangement links TRBV2 to TRBJ1-5; 9 positions match TRBD1. The CDR3 sequence is 15 residues long. Unmatched junction bases numbered 3, after V lost 6 bases and J lost 0 bases. Germline V lookup: CDR1 SNHLY, CDR2 FYNNEI.

The chain combines TRBV7-9 with TRBJ2-1, with 7 bases identical to TRBD2. The CDR3 loop spans 14 amino acids. Germline V lookup: CDR1 SEHNR, CDR2 FQNEAQ (reference sequence). With V trimmed by 3 bases and J by 8 bases, 7 bases remained unmatched. CDR3 sequence (DNA): TGTGCCAGCAGCTTTTTTAAGGGGAGGGATGAGCAGTTCTTC. Translating gives CASSFFKGRDEQFF.

The chain's CDR3 is CASSWGQGIQETQYF. CDR3 bases: TGTGCCAGCAGCTGGGGACAGGGGATACAAGAGACCCAGTACTTC. The chain is built from TRBV5-5 and TRBJ2-5; 10 nucleotides match TRBD1. The germline CDR1 and CDR2 sequences are SGHKS and YYEKEE (reference sequence). This CDR3 comprises 15 residues. After removal of 3 bases from V and 2 bases from J, the junction contained 4 bases not matched to a gene.

This chain connects TRBV14 to TRBJ1-5, with D perhaps TRBD1 (5 bases). V was trimmed by 0 bases and J by 3 bases, leaving 9 bases between them. The length of the CDR3 is 15 residues. Germline CDR1 SGHDN, CDR2 FVKESK. The CDR3 coding sequence is TGTGCCAGCAGCCAAGATCGGGGGACCAATCAGCCCCAGCATTTT. It translates to CASSQDRGTNQPQHF.

The chain carries TRBV7-9 and TRBJ1-3; the match to TRBD1 covers 9 bases. The CDR3 has 19 residues. Trimming took 3 bases from V and 4 from J; bases not matched to a gene: 16. Germline CDR1 is SEHNR and CDR2 is FQNEAQ (reference sequence). The CDR3 here is CASSLIGQGPPSVGNTIYF. As DNA, the CDR3 is TGTGCCAGCAGCTTGATCGGACAGGGGCCACCCTCTGTGGGAAACACCATATATTTT.

In nucleotides, the CDR3 is TGTGCTAGTGGTTTTACAACCGGGATCGATACGCAGTATTTT. This translates into CASGFTTGIDTQYF. The V and J genes are TRBV12-5 and TRBJ2-3, with D perhaps TRBD2 (5 bases). The CDR3 consists of 14 residues. V gave up 3 bases and J gave up 6 bases, with 13 bases separating them. CDR1 is LGHNT and CDR2 is FRNRAP in the germline V gene.